This T cell receptor (beta chain) is from a study of CD8 T cells in ankylosing spondylitis. The sample holds many counts of this clonotype. Antigen specificity is unknown. The ends were cut back, 7 bases at V and 2 bases at J, with 14 bases in the middle. The CDR3 runs to 14 residues. Study results and caveats: Significant enrichment of disease-linked clones was reportedly seen in matched ankylosing spondylitis synovial fluid. Ankylosing spondylitis blood seemed to carry a telltale TCR beta motif made of under ten highly homologous variants.

A single record per CDR3 protein comes from TCRdb applying MiXCR to the 5' RACE reads. The table has approximately 400,000 distinct CDR3 sequences, 17% seen once. This receptor was obtained from a male donor with ankylosing spondylitis. What was sequenced was blood, either unsorted or a sorted T cell fraction (not recorded which). The rearrangement joins TRBV12-3 or TRBV12-4 to TRBJ1-2, with unresolved D. The CDR3 DNA reads TGTGCCAGCAATTCCGGACGGGCGAACTATGGCTACACCTTC. Translated, it gives CASNSGRANYGYTF.